The 17 T cell receptor beta chains reported below all come from one sample, sequenced in a study of blood T cell repertoires in COVID-19. Clones were read by immunoSEQ multiplex PCR, and TCRdb kept only the in-frame ones, dropping some. The profile shows approximately 170,000 clones, about 80% of them singletons. Source material: peripheral blood. These receptors were collected from a man between 70 and 80 years old who had recovered from COVID-19.

The chain couples TRBV19 to TRBJ1-1; tentative D call: TRBD1 (5 bases). Germline CDR1 reads LNHDA; CDR2 reads SQIVND (reference sequence). The CDR3 totals 16 residues. The V end was cut by 7 bases, the J end by 3 bases, with 21 bases between. The CDR3 protein is CASIHSGTRTHTEAFF. The CDR3 region has the DNA TGTGCCAGTATTCACTCCGGGACTCGGACCCACACTGAAGCTTTCTTT. Full variable domain (missing parts from reference TRBV19 and TRBJ1-1): DGGITQSPKYLFRKEGQNVTLSCEQNLNHDAMYWYRQDPGQGLRLIYYSQIVNDFQKGDIAEGYSVSREKKESFPLTVTSAQKNPTAFYLCASIHSGTRTHTEAFFGQGTRLTVV.

The chain has TRBV6-5 and TRBJ1-5, with unresolved D. This CDR3 comprises 15 residues. V was trimmed by 3 bases and J by 2 bases, leaving 11 bases between them. Germline V lookup: CDR1 MNHEY, CDR2 SVGAGI. CDR3 sequence: CASSYQEAGNQPQHF. The CDR3 coding sequence is TGTGCCAGCAGTTATCAAGAGGCTGGCAATCAGCCCCAGCATTTT.

The V gene is TRBV4-2, the J gene TRBJ2-7, with 10 bases fitting TRBD1. This CDR3 is 14 amino acids long. Germline V CDR1 and CDR2: LGHNA, YNFKEQ. The J segment lost 2 bases and the V segment lost 5 bases, leaving 3 bases of the junction unmatched. The CDR3 loop reads CASSEGQGTYEQYF. DNA for the CDR3: TGTGCCAGCAGCGAGGGACAGGGGACCTACGAGCAGTACTTC.

The chain recombines TRBV27 with TRBJ1-6; no clear D. The V end lost 5 bases, the J end lost 7 bases, and 9 bases lay between the germline ends. CDR3 length: 13 amino acids. Germline V lookup: CDR1 MNHEY, CDR2 SMNVEV (reference sequence). CDR3 region: CASSNGLNSPLHF. CDR3 coding DNA: TGTGCCAGCAGTAACGGACTGAATTCACCCCTCCACTTT.

The V and J genes are TRBV6-5 and TRBJ1-1, with TRBD1 matching 7 bases. CDR1 and CDR2 (germline): MNHEY, SVGAGI. This CDR3 has 15 amino acids. V shed 6 bases and J 3 bases; nucleotides not matched to a gene: 10. CDR3 sequence: CASSQPQGGDTEAFF. DNA for the CDR3: TGTGCCAGCAGCCAACCCCAGGGGGGAGACACTGAAGCTTTCTTT.

This chain connects TRBV12-5 to TRBJ2-1; no firm D call. The CDR3 is made up of 14 amino acids. Germline CDR1 LGHNT, CDR2 FRNRAP. V lost 5 bases, J lost 5 bases, and 13 bases lay in between. The CDR3 bases are TGTGCTAGTGGTCTGACAAGTCAGAACAATGAGCAGTTCTTC. This sequence encodes CASGLTSQNNEQFF.

The chain combines TRBV25-1 with TRBJ1-2, with 10 bases that match TRBD1. Germline loops: CDR1 MGHDK, CDR2 SYGVNS. J was trimmed by 2 bases and V by 6 bases; bases with no gene match: 6. The CDR3 sequence is 15 residues long. The CDR3 DNA is TGTGCCAGCAGGCCGGGGACAGGGGTGAACTATGGCTACACCTTC. Translating it yields CASRPGTGVNYGYTF.

The CDR3 loop reads CASSLGGVLGDDQYF. The CDR3 DNA follows: TGTGCCAGCAGTTTAGGAGGGGTTTTAGGGGATGACCAGTACTTC. The genes are TRBV28 and TRBJ2-5, with TRBD2 as a possible D gene (6 bases). In germline, CDR1 is MDHEN, CDR2 SYDVKM. This CDR3 is built from 15 residues. The V gene lost 2 bases and the J gene lost 10 bases, with 20 bases spanning the gap.

The J gene is TRBJ2-2, the V gene TRBV2; 11 bases line up with TRBD1. The CDR3 is 15 amino acids. Trimming removed 9 bases from V and 8 bases from J; junction bases left unmatched: 11. CDR1 is SNHLY and CDR2 is FYNNEI in the germline V gene. The CDR3 sequence is CASTRDRGGSGELFF. The CDR3 DNA reads TGTGCCAGTACCCGGGACAGGGGGGGGTCTGGGGAGCTGTTTTTT.

The chain recombines TRBV6-5 with TRBJ1-1; D gene unclear. The germline V gene encodes CDR1 MNHEY and CDR2 SVGAGI. V gave up 7 bases and J gave up 5 bases, with 11 bases separating them. CDR3 length: 12 amino acids. This chain's CDR3 is CASILGRTEAFF. In DNA form, the CDR3 reads TGTGCCAGCATCCTAGGGAGGACTGAAGCTTTCTTT.

This chain links TRBV10-3 with TRBJ1-6; TRBD1 matches at 10 bases. CDR1 ENHRY and CDR2 SYGVKD come from the germline V gene. This CDR3 spans 14 amino acids. Germline trimming cut 7 bases from V and 10 bases from J; bases unmatched to any gene: 7. For the CDR3, the DNA is TGTGCCATCACACGGGACAGGGGTGGATCACCCCTCCACTTT. It yields the protein CAITRDRGGSPLHF.

V usage is TRBV3-1 (or the pseudogene TRBV3-2) and J usage is TRBJ1-4; no firm D call. The V end lost 1 base, the J end lost 0 bases, and 12 bases lay between the germline ends. CDR1 is LGHDT and CDR2 is YNNKEL in the germline V gene (reference sequence). This CDR3 comprises 17 residues. As DNA, the CDR3 is TGTGCCAGCAGCCAAGCAGGTAAGGTCGCAACTAATGAAAAACTGTTTTTT. It codes for CASSQAGKVATNEKLFF.

The chain employs TRBV6-5 and TRBJ1-3; D is unresolved. V was cut by 7 bases and J by 2 bases, with 9 bases left in between. The CDR3 contains 13 residues. Germline CDR1 and CDR2: MNHEY and SVGAGI. The CDR3 coding sequence is TGTGCCAGCACCGAGGTACCTGGAAACACCATATATTTT. Protein product: CASTEVPGNTIYF.

V usage is TRBV28 and J usage is TRBJ2-7, with a tentative D call TRBD2 (5 bases). V was cut by 5 bases and J by 4 bases, with 21 bases left in between. Germline V lookup: CDR1 MDHEN, CDR2 SYDVKM. There are 16 residues in the CDR3. This chain's CDR3 is CASSPTQVDGKYEQYF. CDR3 DNA: TGTGCCAGCAGTCCCACCCAGGTTGACGGGAAGTACGAGCAGTACTTC.

The chain is built from TRBV9 and TRBJ2-3, with 8 bases aligning to TRBD1. J lost 2 bases, V lost 3 bases, and 8 bases had no gene match. Germline lookup yields CDR1 SGDLS and CDR2 YYNGEE. This CDR3 has 16 residues. CDR3 in amino acids: CASSAPVTGATDTQYF. The CDR3 DNA sequence: TGTGCCAGCAGCGCTCCTGTGACAGGGGCCACAGATACGCAGTATTTT.

About this clone itself: Other DNA sequences in this specimen translate into the identical CDR3. The rearrangement uses TRBV3-1 (or the pseudogene TRBV3-2) and TRBJ2-5, with a tentative D call TRBD1 (6 bases). Germline V lookup: CDR1 LGHDT, CDR2 YNNKEL (reference sequence). The CDR3 covers 13 residues. V was pared by 6 bases and J by 5 bases, with 13 bases between. CDR3 loop: CASRVRGSETQYF. CDR3 DNA: TGTGCCAGCAGGGTCAGGGGCAGCGAGACCCAGTACTTC.

The CDR3 region is CASSPAGGVNEQFF. Here the CDR3 DNA reads TGTGCCAGCAGCCCCGCTGGCGGAGTCAATGAGCAGTTCTTC. The chain couples TRBV11-3 to TRBJ2-1, with no clear D. Between the trimmed V and J ends, which lost 5 bases and 6 bases, there was a span of 14 bases. CDR1 and CDR2 from the germline V gene are SGHNT and YENEEA. This CDR3 has 14 residues. Filled out from reference TRBV11-3 and TRBJ2-1, the complete variable domain reads EAGVVQSPRYKIIEKKQPVAFWCNPISGHNTLYWYLQNLGQGPELLIRYENEEAVDDSQLPKDRFSAERLKGVDSTLKIQPAELGDSAVYLCASSPAGGVNEQFFGPGTRLTVL.